One and the same sample provided the 27 T cell receptor beta chains below, sequenced in a study of cytomegalovirus exposure and HLA in healthy donors. The PCR used 60 Vbeta and 13 Jbeta primers. Data came from immunoSEQ multiplex PCR; TCRdb stores just in-frame clones and leaves some out. The listing records just over 200,000 clones. The sample was PBMCs. Every receptor here comes from a girl between 2 and 10 years old in good health and CMV-seropositive.

The chain links TRBV7-2 to TRBJ2-7, with D possibly TRBD1 on 6 matching bases. The CDR3 is 15 amino acids. CDR1 is SGHTA, CDR2 FQGNSA, per germline. Deletions cut 5 bases from V and 1 base from J, with 15 bases between. Here the CDR3 reads CASSLTRDNSYEQYF. The CDR3 DNA reads TGTGCCAGCAGCCTAACCCGGGACAATTCCTACGAGCAGTACTTC.

The chain has TRBV19 and TRBJ1-1; 8 bases map to TRBD1. Per germline, CDR1 LNHDA and CDR2 SQIVND (reference sequence). J was trimmed by 3 bases and V by 4 bases; bases with no gene match: 10. The CDR3 runs 16 residues. Written as DNA, the CDR3 is TGTGCCAGTAGTAAACGACAGGGGAGAAGGGACACTGAAGCTTTCTTT. This sequence encodes CASSKRQGRRDTEAFF.

The V gene is TRBV29-1, the J gene TRBJ2-2; tentative D call: TRBD1 (6 bases). This CDR3 is built from 15 residues. V lost 4 bases to trimming and J lost 1 base, with 13 bases between them. The V gene's germline CDR1 is SQVTM and CDR2 ANQGSEA. The CDR3: CSVVSGQQNTGELFF. In DNA, the CDR3 is TGCAGCGTTGTATCGGGACAACAGAACACCGGGGAGCTGTTTTTT.

J is TRBJ2-2 and V is TRBV6-1; possible D gene TRBD1, 5 bases. Germline CDR1 is MNHNS and CDR2 is SASEGT. Trimming removed 9 bases from V and 5 bases from J, with 10 bases in between. There are 12 residues in the CDR3. The DNA of the CDR3 is TGTGCCAGTAGGGGCGTTACCGGGGAGCTGTTTTTT. This sequence encodes CASRGVTGELFF.

The chain carries TRBV14 and TRBJ1-2, with 8 bases fitting TRBD1. Germline V gene sequence: CDR1 SGHDN, CDR2 FVKESK. This CDR3 has 14 residues. V was pared by 3 bases and J by 4 bases, with 4 bases of the junction left unmatched. As DNA, the CDR3 is TGTGCCAGCAGCCAGGAGACAGGGGTCTATGGCTACACCTTC. Translated: CASSQETGVYGYTF.

V and J are TRBV7-9 and TRBJ2-5; 9 nucleotides align to TRBD1. The V gene end was trimmed by 3 bases and the J gene end by 4 bases; junction bases not matched to a gene: 9. Germline-derived CDR1 and CDR2 are SEHNR and FQNEAQ (reference sequence). This CDR3 is 16 amino acids long. CDR3 residues: CASSLGDRARRETQYF. The CDR3 DNA follows: TGTGCCAGCAGCTTGGGGGACAGGGCTCGAAGAGAGACCCAGTACTTC.

CDR3 amino acids: CASSSGSAGYGYTF. CDR3 coding DNA: TGTGCCAGCAGTTCAGGTTCGGCGGGGTATGGCTACACCTTC. V gene TRBV27 combines with J gene TRBJ1-2; D is ambiguous. CDR1 is MNHEY and CDR2 is SMNVEV in the germline V gene (reference sequence). Trimming stripped 4 bases from V and 5 bases from J, with 14 bases between. The CDR3 is 14 amino acids.

The chain combines TRBV30 with TRBJ1-5; weak D call: TRBD1 (6 bases). Germline V gene sequence: CDR1 GTSNPN, CDR2 SVGIG (reference sequence). The CDR3 covers 15 residues. Between the trimmed V and J ends, which lost 3 bases and 2 bases, there was a span of 14 bases. The CDR3 region is CAWSARGARNQPQHF. CDR3 DNA sequence: TGTGCCTGGAGCGCTCGGGGGGCGCGCAATCAGCCCCAGCATTTT.

J is TRBJ2-3 and V is TRBV27, with 9 bases matching TRBD2. V shed 10 bases and J 4 bases; nucleotides not matched to a gene: 6. The CDR3 consists of 13 residues. Germline CDR1 is MNHEY and CDR2 is SMNVEV (reference sequence). In nucleotides, the CDR3 is TGTGCCATTATGCGGGAGGGTGCAGATACGCAGTATTTT. This gives the protein CAIMREGADTQYF.

The CDR3 DNA is TGTGCCAGCAGTTTGGTGACAGGGGGCCACGAGCAGTACTTC. This sequence encodes CASSLVTGGHEQYF. The V call is TRBV27, the J call TRBJ2-7; 10 bases line up with TRBD1. CDR1 and CDR2 (germline): MNHEY, SMNVEV (reference sequence). The CDR3 loop spans 14 amino acids. Trimming cost V 3 bases and J 5 bases; bases outside gene matches: 4.

Of note for this clone: At the DNA level, this CDR3 is encoded by other sequences in the same sample as well. The chain uses TRBV28 and TRBJ2-1; D perhaps matches TRBD2 (5 bases). CDR1 MDHEN and CDR2 SYDVKM come from the germline V gene. The CDR3 extends over 12 amino acids. Trimming stripped 2 bases from V and 7 bases from J, with 6 bases between. The chain's CDR3 is CASSLRGNEQFF. The CDR3 DNA reads as TGTGCCAGCAGTTTACGGGGAAATGAGCAGTTCTTC.

The chain joins TRBV28 to TRBJ1-4; D remains ambiguous. Trimming stripped 3 bases from V and 3 bases from J, with 11 bases between. CDR1 and CDR2 from the germline V gene are MDHEN and SYDVKM. This CDR3 spans 15 amino acids. The CDR3: CASSFQAVPNEKLFF. As DNA, the CDR3 is TGTGCCAGCAGTTTTCAGGCAGTGCCTAATGAAAAACTGTTTTTT.

The rearrangement links TRBV27 to TRBJ2-2; perhaps TRBD1 as D (7 bases). V was trimmed by 2 bases and J by 8 bases, leaving 9 bases between them. CDR3 size: 13 residues. The germline V gene has CDR1 MNHEY and CDR2 SMNVEV (reference sequence). The CDR3 loop is CASSLAGQGELFF. Here the CDR3 DNA reads TGTGCCAGCAGTTTAGCGGGACAGGGGGAGCTGTTTTTT.

This chain links TRBV6-5 with TRBJ2-7; D is possibly TRBD1 (6 bases). The CDR3 has 15 residues. Germline V gene lookup returns CDR1 MNHEY and CDR2 SVGAGI. Deletions cut 4 bases from V and 1 base from J, with 14 bases between. The CDR3 bases are TGTGCCAGCAGTTGGGCCATGACAGGTTCCTACGAGCAGTACTTC. Residues: CASSWAMTGSYEQYF.

V usage is TRBV27 and J usage is TRBJ1-2, with 12 bases matching TRBD1. The CDR3 sequence is 16 residues long. V trimming: 6 bases; J trimming: 0 bases; junction bases outside the gene matches: 5. CDR1 and CDR2 (germline): MNHEY, SMNVEV (reference sequence). The CDR3 nucleotides read TGTGCCAGCAGCCGGGACAGGGGGCCCCCTAACTATGGCTACACCTTC. Translation gives CASSRDRGPPNYGYTF.

The J gene is TRBJ2-2, the V gene TRBV5-6; 7 nucleotides agree with TRBD1. CDR3 length: 14 amino acids. Losses at the gene ends were 2 bases for V and 6 bases for J; bases not matched to a gene: 4. Germline loops: CDR1 SGHDT, CDR2 YYEEEE. In DNA form, the CDR3 reads TGTGCCAGCAGCTTTGGAAGGGGGCCCGGGGAGCTGTTTTTT. It codes for CASSFGRGPGELFF.

The genes are TRBV27 and TRBJ2-7; 14 nucleotides match TRBD2. Trimming took 5 bases from V and 7 from J; bases not matched to a gene: 4. CDR1 is MNHEY and CDR2 is SMNVEV in the germline V gene (reference sequence). The CDR3 totals 14 residues. CDR3 coding DNA: TGTGCCAGCAGTCTGGGACTAGCGGGAGAAGAGCAGTACTTC. Residues: CASSLGLAGEEQYF.

This rearrangement joins TRBV5-1 to TRBJ1-5; a possible D gene is TRBD1 (6 bases). The CDR3 is 14 residues long. Germline CDR1 and CDR2: SGHRS and YFSETQ. V gave up 1 base and J gave up 5 bases, with 10 bases separating them. The CDR3 DNA reads as TGCGCCAGCAGCTTGACGGGGGGCGATCAGCCCCAGCATTTT. It yields the protein CASSLTGGDQPQHF.

This chain connects TRBV5-5 to TRBJ1-4, with TRBD1 matching 7 bases. The CDR3 is 13 residues long. CDR1 and CDR2 from the germline V gene are SGHKS and YYEKEE (reference sequence). V lost 2 bases and J lost 7; bases outside the gene matches: 2. Written as DNA, the CDR3 is TGTGCCAGCAGCTTCAGGGGGAGTGAAAAACTGTTTTTT. It codes for CASSFRGSEKLFF.

To note about this clone: Because the CDR3's place on the DNA is in doubt, the DNA is left out and the CDR3 is given as listed by TCRdb. The CDR3 protein is CASSSSGGFTDTQYF. The chain employs TRBV27 and TRBJ2-3; the tabulated D call, TRBD2, remains unverified against the DNA. The CDR3 contains 15 residues when both ends are counted. Germline V gives CDR1 MNHEY, CDR2 SMNVEV (reference sequence).

The genes are TRBV2 and TRBJ2-1; 7 bases agree with TRBD1. The ends lost 4 bases at V and 6 bases at J; junction bases unmatched: 9. Germline V gives CDR1 SNHLY, CDR2 FYNNEI. The CDR3 is made up of 15 amino acids. The CDR3 nucleotides are TGTGCCAGCAGTGTGAAGGGCAGGGGGTTCAATGAGCAGTTCTTC. It codes for CASSVKGRGFNEQFF.

J is TRBJ2-2 and V is TRBV5-6, with TRBD2 matching over 7 bases. The CDR3 covers 16 residues. Germline V gene sequence: CDR1 SGHDT, CDR2 YYEEEE. V lost 4 bases to trimming and J lost 2 bases; unmatched junction nucleotides: 8. CDR3 in DNA: TGTGCCAGCAGCCGGGGCCTAGCGGTTAACACCGGGGAGCTGTTTTTT. Encoded protein: CASSRGLAVNTGELFF. Variable domain in full (rest from reference TRBV5-6 and TRBJ2-2): DAGVTQSPTHLIKTRGQQVTLRCSPKSGHDTVSWYQQALGQGPQFIFQYYEEEERQRGNFPDRFSGHQFPNYSSELNVNALLLGDSALYLCASSRGLAVNTGELFFGEGSRLTVL.

The V call is TRBV6-5, the J call TRBJ2-7; 9 bases match TRBD2. The CDR3 sequence is 15 residues long. Germline values: CDR1 MNHEY, CDR2 SVGAGI. The V and J ends lost 4 bases and 3 bases, in that order; junction bases with no gene match: 7. The CDR3 DNA follows: TGTGCCAGCAGTTTAGCGGGAGACTCCGTCTACGAGCAGTACTTC. Its protein is CASSLAGDSVYEQYF.

This chain links TRBV6-1 with TRBJ1-4; a weak D match, TRBD1 (6 bases). V was trimmed by 2 bases and J by 10 bases, leaving 14 bases between them. The CDR3 sequence is 14 residues long. Germline CDR1 MNHNS, CDR2 SASEGT. In DNA, the CDR3 is TGTGCCAGCAGTGAAAGGGGGGGATACGGAAAACTGTTTTTT. Translated, it gives CASSERGGYGKLFF.

The gene calls are TRBV28 and TRBJ2-5, with D hard to call. Trimming left V 3 bases short and J 4 bases short, with 6 bases between. CDR3 length: 12 amino acids. Germline loops: CDR1 MDHEN, CDR2 SYDVKM. CDR3 nucleotides: TGTGCCAGCAGTTTTGGAGTAGAGACCCAGTACTTC. It yields the protein CASSFGVETQYF.

CDR3 DNA sequence: TGTGCCAGCAGCGCTGAGACAGGGGGCGGAACAGATACGCAGTATTTT. This sequence encodes CASSAETGGGTDTQYF. The V and J genes are TRBV27 and TRBJ2-3; 10 nucleotides line up with TRBD1. Germline V CDR1 and CDR2: MNHEY, SMNVEV (reference sequence). J gave up 3 bases and V 6 bases, and 9 bases lay outside the gene matches. The CDR3 totals 16 residues.

The V gene is TRBV6-1, the J gene TRBJ2-5; possibly TRBD2 for D (6 bases). The length of the CDR3 is 14 residues. Trimming left V 2 bases short and J 5 bases short, with 12 bases between. Germline CDR1 and CDR2: MNHNS and SASEGT. The CDR3: CASSERDFPETQYF. The CDR3 DNA reads TGTGCCAGCAGTGAACGGGACTTCCCGGAGACCCAGTACTTC.